These 19 T cell receptor beta chains originate from one sample sequenced in a study of T cell changes during pregnancy in multiple sclerosis. The assay was immunoSEQ multiplex PCR, and TCRdb's table has in-frame clones only and misses some. The repertoire consists of approximately 20,000 clones, with about 90% occurring once and the leading ten covering under 10%. Material: CD8+ T cells from peripheral blood mononuclear cells, obtained after pregnancy. These receptors all stem from a female donor with multiple sclerosis, enrolled in a pregnancy study.

Judged by abundance, this clone is medium-sized. The V and J genes are TRBV28 and TRBJ1-2; 10 positions match TRBD1. Germline V CDR1 and CDR2: MDHEN, SYDVKM. Trimming at V came to 2 bases and at J to 7 bases, leaving 7 bases not matched to a gene. This CDR3 has 15 residues. CDR3 DNA: TGTGCCAGCAGTTTAGAGGACAGGGGGTTTATTGGCTACACCTTC. Its protein is CASSLEDRGFIGYTF.

The DNA of the CDR3 is TGTGCCAGCAGTTCACTCCGGGACAGGGGGCAAAGGGACACTGAAGCTTTCTTT. Encoded protein: CASSSLRDRGQRDTEAFF. This chain connects TRBV28 to TRBJ1-1; 12 bases fit TRBD1. Germline lookup yields CDR1 MDHEN and CDR2 SYDVKM. This CDR3 is 18 amino acids long. After removal of 4 bases from V and 3 bases from J, the junction contained 12 bases not matched to a gene.

The CDR3 spells CASSLLQGAGWEQYF. For the CDR3, the DNA is TGTGCCAGCAGTTTATTACAGGGGGCCGGGTGGGAGCAGTACTTC. J is TRBJ2-7 and V is TRBV27, with 9 bases lining up with TRBD1. CDR1 and CDR2 from the germline V gene are MNHEY and SMNVEV (reference sequence). The CDR3 is made up of 15 amino acids. Germline trimming cut 1 base from V and 7 bases from J; bases unmatched to any gene: 8.

The gene calls are TRBV6-5 and TRBJ1-1; possible D gene TRBD1, 6 bases. V was clipped by 0 bases and J by 5 bases, with 10 bases between them. The CDR3 is made up of 14 amino acids. Germline CDR1 reads MNHEY; CDR2 reads SVGAGI. For the CDR3, the DNA is TGTGCCAGCAGTTACTCGAAGGGGGGGACTGAAGCTTTCTTT. Translation gives CASSYSKGGTEAFF.

This rearrangement joins TRBV29-1 to TRBJ2-4; 8 nucleotides line up with TRBD2. CDR3 length equals 14 residues. Germline trimming cut 7 bases from V and 6 bases from J; bases unmatched to any gene: 11. Germline values: CDR1 SQVTM, CDR2 ANQGSEA. The CDR3 reads CSALSGGGVNIQYF. CDR3 coding DNA: TGCAGCGCCCTGAGCGGGGGTGGGGTAAACATTCAGTACTTC.

In its sample, this clone was seen once. V is TRBV7-9 and J is TRBJ1-2, with a weak D call TRBD1 (5 bases). V lost 7 bases, J lost 1 base, and 13 bases lay in between. Germline CDR1 and CDR2: SEHNR and FQNEAQ (reference sequence). The CDR3 has 14 amino acids. CDR3 in DNA: TGTGCCAGCACCAAGACAGAGTATAACTATGGCTACACCTTC. Amino acid sequence: CASTKTEYNYGYTF.

This clone was recorded a few times. The rearrangement uses TRBV7-2 and TRBJ1-5; 7 nucleotides line up with TRBD1. CDR3 length: 16 residues. Germline V lookup: CDR1 SGHTA, CDR2 FQGNSA. V shed 1 base, J shed 2 bases, and the junction held 5 bases outside the gene matches. The CDR3: CASSLGGDRRNQPQHF. The DNA of the CDR3 is TGTGCCAGCAGCTTAGGAGGGGACAGACGCAATCAGCCCCAGCATTTT.

This sequence joins TRBV5-6 and TRBJ1-5, with a tentative D call TRBD1 (6 bases). This CDR3 region has 16 residues. Trimming stripped 0 bases from V and 0 bases from J, with 10 bases between. Germline V gene sequence: CDR1 SGHDT, CDR2 YYEEEE. The CDR3 DNA follows: TGTGCCAGCAGCTTGGACAGGGTGAGTAGCAATCAGCCCCAGCATTTT. This gives the protein CASSLDRVSSNQPQHF.

The chain carries TRBV6-4 and TRBJ1-6, with TRBD1 identical over 7 bases. V lost 6 bases and J lost 5; bases outside the gene matches: 4. CDR3 length equals 14 residues. CDR1 and CDR2 from the germline V gene are MRHNA and SNTAGT. The CDR3 sequence: CASRPGTDNSPLHF. Here the CDR3 DNA reads TGTGCCAGCAGACCCGGGACAGATAATTCACCCCTCCACTTT.

The chain couples TRBV6-4 to TRBJ2-5; the match to TRBD1 covers 10 bases. The length of the CDR3 is 15 residues. Germline V gene lookup returns CDR1 MRHNA and CDR2 SNTAGT. Losses at the gene ends were 3 bases for V and 5 bases for J; bases not matched to a gene: 6. In nucleotides, the CDR3 is TGTGCCAGCAGTGAAACCCCGGGACAGGGGGAGACCCAGTACTTC. Encoded protein: CASSETPGQGETQYF.

The chain recombines TRBV7-2 with TRBJ2-7; 7 nucleotides match TRBD1. CDR1 and CDR2 (germline): SGHTA, FQGNSA. After removal of 5 bases from V and 5 bases from J, the junction contained 15 bases not matched to a gene. The CDR3 is 16 residues long. In DNA, the CDR3 is TGTGCCAGCAGCCGATACGACAGGGCCAGGCTCCACGAGCAGTACTTC. Its translation is CASSRYDRARLHEQYF. The full variable domain, in which reference TRBV7-2 and TRBJ2-7 provide the parts outside the CDR3, is GAGVSQSPSNKVTEKGKDVELRCDPISGHTALYWYRQSLGQGLEFLIYFQGNSAPDKSGLPSDRFSAERTGGSVSTLTIQRTQQEDSAVYLCASSRYDRARLHEQYFGPGTRLTVT.

The chain recombines TRBV20-1 with TRBJ2-7, with D possibly TRBD2 on 5 matching bases. Germline CDR1 and CDR2: DFQATT and SNEGSKA (reference sequence). The ends were cut back, 3 bases at V and 4 bases at J, with 7 bases in the middle. The CDR3 extends over 11 amino acids. CDR3 coding DNA: TGCAGTGCTAGGGACTTATACGAGCAGTACTTC. Amino acids: CSARDLYEQYF.

This chain links TRBV5-5 with TRBJ1-1, with a tentative D call TRBD1 (5 bases). The CDR3 is 16 residues long. Germline CDR1 is SGHKS and CDR2 is YYEKEE (reference sequence). Trimming cost V 4 bases and J 5 bases, with 21 bases left between them. This CDR3 reads CASSPWGGGEGTEAFF. The DNA of the CDR3 is TGTGCCAGCAGCCCGTGGGGGGGTGGGGAAGGAACTGAAGCTTTCTTT. Full variable domain (missing parts from reference TRBV5-5 and TRBJ1-1): DAGVTQSPTHLIKTRGQQVTLRCSPISGHKSVSWYQQVLGQGPQFIFQYYEKEERGRGNFPDRFSARQFPNYSSELNVNALLLGDSALYLCASSPWGGGEGTEAFFGQGTRLTVV.

The rearrangement uses TRBV6-4 and TRBJ2-3; 10 nucleotides align to TRBD2. The junction had 3 bases not matched to a gene; V was cut back by 2 bases and J by 4 bases. The CDR3 spans 15 residues. The germline V gene has CDR1 MRHNA and CDR2 SNTAGT. The CDR3 coding sequence is TGTGCCAGCAGTGACGTAGCGGGAGGCGCAGATACGCAGTATTTT. Protein product: CASSDVAGGADTQYF.

The chain has TRBV28 and TRBJ1-6; 8 positions agree with TRBD1. The CDR3 runs to 15 residues. Germline V CDR1 and CDR2: MDHEN, SYDVKM. V was clipped by 4 bases and J by 10 bases; unmatched bases: 9. This CDR3 is CASSWTGSGSSPLHF. DNA for the CDR3: TGTGCCAGCAGTTGGACAGGGTCTGGGTCCTCACCCCTCCACTTT.

The rearrangement links TRBV28 to TRBJ2-4; a weak D match, TRBD1 (5 bases). The germline V gene has CDR1 MDHEN and CDR2 SYDVKM. The germline V and J ends were trimmed by 1 base and 5 bases, with 18 bases remaining between them. The CDR3 runs 17 residues. The DNA of the CDR3 is TGTGCCAGCAGTTTATTTTCACAGGACGACTTTGAAAACATTCAGTACTTC. Translating it yields CASSLFSQDDFENIQYF.

The rearrangement links TRBV7-9 to TRBJ2-5, with 8 bases fitting TRBD2. Germline assignment: CDR1 SEHNR and CDR2 FQNEAQ (reference sequence). Unmatched junction bases numbered 9, after V lost 5 bases and J lost 4 bases. This CDR3 has 15 residues. DNA for the CDR3: TGTGCCAGCAGCGAGATGGCGGGAGGCAGAGAGACCCAGTACTTC. Protein sequence: CASSEMAGGRETQYF.

The V and J genes are TRBV5-1 and TRBJ2-7; D perhaps matches TRBD1 (6 bases). Germline-derived CDR1 and CDR2 are SGHRS and YFSETQ. V gave up 3 bases and J gave up 0 bases, with 7 bases separating them. This CDR3 contains 13 residues. CDR3 loop: CASSSTGSYEQYF. CDR3 coding DNA: TGCGCCAGCAGCTCGACAGGCTCCTACGAGCAGTACTTC.

This rearrangement joins TRBV27 to TRBJ2-5, with D tentatively TRBD1 (6 bases). The CDR3 consists of 12 residues. The germline V gene has CDR1 MNHEY and CDR2 SMNVEV (reference sequence). Trimming removed 5 bases at V and 5 bases at J, with 9 bases between. CDR3 nucleotide sequence: TGTGCCAGCAGTACAGGGTTGGAGACCCAGTACTTC. This encodes CASSTGLETQYF.